This paragraph covers one T cell receptor (beta chain) sequence. Produced via immunoSEQ multiplex PCR; TCRdb's table is partial and in-frame only. This sample has more than 90,000 clones, with approximately 84% found just once. The CDR3 runs to 16 residues. Germline-derived CDR1 and CDR2 are SNHLY and FYNNEI. Deletions cut 1 base from V and 5 bases from J, with 17 bases between. This specimen comes from a study of OX40 agonist ivuxolimab in advanced cancers. In the study overall: Three patients showed partial responses: one hepatocellular carcinoma and two cutaneous melanoma cases.

This sequence originates from an adult with an advanced solid tumor such as melanoma, head and neck, liver or kidney cancer. Sequenced material: CD4+ or CD8+ T cells sorted from blood, taken in a trial of the OX40 agonist ivuxolimab. The chain is built from TRBV2 and TRBJ1-1; weak D call: TRBD1 (5 bases). The CDR3 nucleotides are TGTGCCAGCAGTGAAGAGGGGAGGGTAGGGAGGACTGAAGCTTTCTTT. Translated, it gives CASSEEGRVGRTEAFF.